This T cell receptor (beta chain) was profiled in a study of shared clonotypes between healthy human individuals (dated by TCRdb to the early 2020s). About the full investigation: Three men and two women, aged 18 to 49 years, made up the cohort. Blood TCR repertoires of roughly five healthy adults were deeply sequenced to estimate repertoire size and the extent of clonotype sharing between individuals. To increase sequencing depth and limit assay-specific biases, different laboratories used diverse techniques to prepare libraries and sequence TCR repertoires. Each donor's leukapheresis produced roughly between roughly 0.85 and 9.5 billion PBMCs. Results the study describes overall, beyond this receptor: Based on pairwise subsampling, the degree of clonotype sharing among donors was expected to be affected by sequencing depth. Because the study included only a small number of donors, the genetic and exposure-history diversity represented was limited. Only blood was sampled, and tissue TCR repertoires likely differ from those in blood.

Including the terminal cysteine and phenylalanine, the CDR3 comprises 15 residues. Only the CDR3 DNA is retained, 45 bases long and in frame from the first base. V is pared back by 5 bases and J by 6 bases, with 17 bases lying between the germline termini. According to the germline V gene, CDR1 reads MNHEY and CDR2 reads SVGAGI. Using the deep immunoSEQ assay, multiplex PCR amplified TCR CDR3 regions from genomic DNA. Extracted genomic DNA from each cell subset was distributed evenly across all wells of several immunoSEQ 96-well plates, and each plate was treated as a replicate. For unsorted PBMC, each replicate PCR was loaded with roughly 270 ng genomic DNA, equivalent to 25,000 to 35,000 T cell genomes. Ten immunoSEQ deep assay plates were used to sequence the unsorted PBMC genomic DNA. Purified libraries were measured with a Qubit 3.0 fluorometer, size-checked on a Bioanalyzer 2100, and measured again with the KAPA Library Quantification kit. Every immunoSEQ 96-well plate was sequenced on a separate single-read 150-cycle Illumina NextSeq 550 flow cell. The original pipeline was this. Because the immunoSEQ output included only junctional sequences and no quality scores, the filtering could not be the same as the filtering used for full-length reads. To assign V/J genes and CDR3, sequences were annotated against IMGT germline references using PyIR, a Python wrapper for IgBLAST v1.9. Reads were filtered out if the reads had weak V/J assignments (E-value above 1e-6), no CDR3, stop codons, out-of-frame junctions, or ambiguous translated residues. A V3J clonotype was defined by an identical inferred V gene, J gene, and CDR3 amino acid sequence. Percentage overlap between repertoires was calculated by dividing the number of shared unique clonotypes by the size of the smaller repertoire. Three approaches were used to assess repertoire richness: RTK rarefaction, the Chao1 estimator, and Recon v2.1 estimates of unobserved clonotypes. This immuneACCESS table, as held by TCRdb, lists in-frame sequences with V and J called but not all clones. Of the missing ones, under half trace to an unresolved V gene in checked studies; the others have no known cause. V, J and clone size derive from that table, while D and trimming were established from the DNA sequence. Counted in this sample were roughly 480,000 clones; around 80% of them appeared once. The biggest ten clones account for 10% to 15% of the sample.

By share, this clone ranks as medium-sized (0.01 to 0.1%). The clone's antigen remains unknown. Nothing much larger sits one base from this clone, and base qualities are not available. Other DNA sequences of this sample code for an identical CDR3. Donors were healthy HIV-negative adults with no recently reported acute infections or vaccinations. Every donor was a Caucasian adult living in Nashville, Tennessee, USA. For unsorted samples, some 90 million PBMCs were counted, and genomic DNA was extracted using the QIAamp DNA Blood Mini kit. Blood was obtained by leukapheresis, after which PBMCs were separated by Ficoll-Histopaque density gradient centrifugation and cryopreserved in liquid nitrogen vapor phase.

This sequence uses TRBV6-5 and TRBJ1-5, with TRBD1 as a weak D call on 5 bases. Sequenced input: PBMCs. The TCR was taken from a woman aged 40-49 years in good health. Some clones in this sample may be carry-over from other donors' samples. The DNA sequence is given as TGTGCCAGCAGTCCACAGTGGGGGGGGAGTCAGCCCCAGCATTTT. Its amino acids are CASSPQWGGSQPQHF.